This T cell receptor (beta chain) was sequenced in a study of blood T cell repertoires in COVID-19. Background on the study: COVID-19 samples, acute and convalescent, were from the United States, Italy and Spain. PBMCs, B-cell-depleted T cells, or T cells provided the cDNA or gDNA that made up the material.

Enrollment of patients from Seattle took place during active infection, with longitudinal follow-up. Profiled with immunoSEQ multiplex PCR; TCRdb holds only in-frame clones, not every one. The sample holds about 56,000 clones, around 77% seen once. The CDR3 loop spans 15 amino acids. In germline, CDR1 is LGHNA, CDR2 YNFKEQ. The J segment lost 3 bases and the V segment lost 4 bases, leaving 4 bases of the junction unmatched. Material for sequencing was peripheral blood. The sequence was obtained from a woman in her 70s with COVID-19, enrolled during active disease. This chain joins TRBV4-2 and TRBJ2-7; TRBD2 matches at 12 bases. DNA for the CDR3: TGTGCCAGCAGCCCACTAGCGGGGGGCGACTACGAGCAGTACTTC. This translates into CASSPLAGGDYEQYF.